The T cell receptor (beta chain) described here comes from a study of blood T cell repertoires in COVID-19. Measured with immunoSEQ multiplex PCR; TCRdb has only the in-frame clones, and not every one. The repertoire consists of a few hundred thousand clones, with around 90% occurring once and the leading ten covering about 0.7%. The CDR3 is 13 residues long. V gave up 4 bases and J gave up 7 bases; unmatched junction bases: 5. Germline V gene data show CDR1 as LGHDT and CDR2 as YNNKEL (reference sequence). This chain joins TRBV3-1 (or the pseudogene TRBV3-2) and TRBJ1-2; 8 bases are shared with TRBD1. This receptor was identified in a human donor in a cohort sampled during active COVID-19. Sample: peripheral blood. This CDR3 reads CASSPTGASGYTF. DNA of the CDR3: TGTGCCAGCAGCCCGACAGGGGCTTCTGGCTACACCTTC.